A single sample is the source of the 9 T cell receptor beta chains below, sequenced in a study of T cells in Graves' hyperthyroidism and ophthalmopathy. RNA transcripts yielded amplified TCR beta CDR3 regions. The HTBI set primed first-round TCR CDR3 RT-PCR. Each CDR3 protein is one row after TCRdb ran MiXCR on the multiplex PCR reads. The profile shows approximately 400,000 distinct CDR3 sequences, less than 20% of them singletons. The specimen was blood. All receptors derive from a woman aged 18-30 years with Graves' hyperthyroidism that later progressed to Graves' ophthalmopathy.

This clonotype was observed at least ten times. This sequence joins TRBV2 and TRBJ1-6; D call uncertain. Germline V gives CDR1 SNHLY, CDR2 FYNNEI. Trimming removed 4 bases from V and 10 bases from J, with 20 bases in between. The CDR3 has 16 amino acids. The CDR3 sequence: CASSAIQEGAGSPLHF. The CDR3 DNA reads as TGTGCCAGCAGTGCCATCCAGGAGGGCGCCGGCTCACCCCTCCACTTT.

This clonotype was found many times. The chain has TRBV24-1 and TRBJ2-3; 8 bases line up with TRBD2. Germline-derived CDR1 and CDR2 are KGHDR and SFDVKD. The CDR3 sequence is 17 residues long. J gave up 3 bases and V 5 bases, and 12 bases lay outside the gene matches. CDR3 residues: CATSGTSGPRGTDTQYF. CDR3 nucleotides: TGTGCCACCAGTGGTACTAGCGGTCCAAGGGGGACAGATACGCAGTATTTT.

This clonotype was picked up many times. V gene TRBV12-3 or TRBV12-4 combines with J gene TRBJ2-7; D could derive from TRBD1 or TRBD2 (5 bases each). The length of the CDR3 is 14 residues. V lost 5 bases and J 0 bases, leaving 11 bases between the germline ends. The CDR3 here is CASSPGPSSYEQYF. The CDR3 DNA reads as TGTGCCAGCAGTCCGGGACCGAGCTCCTACGAGCAGTACTTC.

In its sample, this clonotype was seen a few times. The V gene is TRBV7-9, the J gene TRBJ2-7, with 11 positions matching TRBD1. Per germline, CDR1 SEHNR and CDR2 FQNEAQ (reference sequence). V lost 1 base to trimming and J lost 9 bases; unmatched junction nucleotides: 8. The CDR3 covers 15 residues. CDR3 loop: CASSLDGTGGGPQYF. For the CDR3, the DNA is TGTGCCAGCAGCTTAGATGGGACAGGGGGAGGACCGCAGTACTTC.

Only a few counts were recorded for this clonotype. The V gene is TRBV12-3 or TRBV12-4, the J gene TRBJ2-1; 9 bases match TRBD2. V was pared by 6 bases and J by 9 bases, with 3 bases of the junction left unmatched. CDR3 length: 12 residues. The CDR3 sequence is CASRLAGGEQFF. The CDR3 nucleotides are TGTGCCAGCAGACTAGCGGGCGGTGAGCAGTTCTTC.

In its sample, this clonotype was seen many times. V and J are TRBV27 and TRBJ2-7; possible D gene TRBD1, 6 bases. The V and J ends lost 8 bases and 9 bases respectively, with 14 bases between them. This CDR3 contains 11 residues. Germline V CDR1 and CDR2: MNHEY, SMNVEV (reference sequence). CDR3 coding DNA: TGTGCCAGCGGGGGCGTCAGGATGCAGTACTTC. Its translation: CASGGVRMQYF.

This clonotype was detected many times. V and J are TRBV28 and TRBJ2-3; 11 bases map to TRBD2. The V and J ends lost 4 bases and 4 bases, in that order; junction bases with no gene match: 4. Germline lookup yields CDR1 MDHEN and CDR2 SYDVKM. The CDR3 spans 15 residues. The CDR3 coding sequence is TGTGCCAGCAGTTCAGTAGCGGGAGGGGCAGATACGCAGTATTTT. Its translation: CASSSVAGGADTQYF.

The chain employs TRBV7-6 and TRBJ2-3; 7 bases agree with TRBD2. Per the germline V gene, CDR1 is SGHVS and CDR2 is FNYEAQ. There are 18 residues in the CDR3. Trimming took 5 bases from V and 5 from J; bases not matched to a gene: 19. Here the CDR3 reads CASSPFLAERNWEDTQYF. In nucleotides, the CDR3 is TGTGCCAGCAGCCCTTTTCTAGCGGAGCGGAACTGGGAAGATACGCAGTATTTT.

This clonotype came up many times. This sequence joins TRBV7-2 and TRBJ2-1, with D unresolved. The CDR3 length is 14 residues. Trimming took off 4 bases at V and 10 bases at J, with 17 bases between the two ends. The germline CDR1 and CDR2 sequences are SGHTA and FQGNSA. CDR3 amino acids: CASSSRSPTHEQFF. The CDR3 DNA follows: TGTGCCAGCAGCTCCCGGTCTCCTACCCACGAGCAGTTCTTC.